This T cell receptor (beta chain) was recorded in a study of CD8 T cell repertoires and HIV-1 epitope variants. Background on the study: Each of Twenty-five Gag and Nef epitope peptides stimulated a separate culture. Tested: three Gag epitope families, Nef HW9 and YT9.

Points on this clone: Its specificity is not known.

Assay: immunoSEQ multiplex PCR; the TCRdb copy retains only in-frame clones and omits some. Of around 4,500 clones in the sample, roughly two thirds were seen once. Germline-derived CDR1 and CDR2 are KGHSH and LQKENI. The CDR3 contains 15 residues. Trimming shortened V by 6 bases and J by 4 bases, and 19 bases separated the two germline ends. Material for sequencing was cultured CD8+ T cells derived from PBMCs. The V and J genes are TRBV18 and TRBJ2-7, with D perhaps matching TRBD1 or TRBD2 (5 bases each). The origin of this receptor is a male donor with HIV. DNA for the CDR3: TGTGCCAGCTCCCCTAATGGGGGAACTTATTACGAGCAGTACTTC. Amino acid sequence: CASSPNGGTYYEQYF.